These 10 T cell receptor beta chains came from one sample sequenced in a study of shared clonotypes between healthy human individuals. The protocol was immunoSEQ multiplex PCR, while the TCRdb copy is restricted to in-frame clones and leaves out a portion. Among 2 million to 2.5 million clones listed, more than 80% were seen once. Sequencing input: naive CD4+ T cells from PBMCs. Subset described: CD45RA+ positively selected. The receptors here all came from a man between 18 and 35 years old in good health. Some clones in this sample may be carry-over from other donors' samples.

The V call is TRBV7-2, the J call TRBJ2-7, with D maybe TRBD1 (5 bases). V dropped 5 bases and J dropped 12 bases, with 20 bases sitting between them. Germline-derived CDR1 and CDR2 are SGHTA and FQGNSA. CDR3 length equals 13 residues. Written as DNA, the CDR3 is TGTGCCAGCAGCATATTACAGGTGGCTTCGGGGTACTTC. It specifies CASSILQVASGYF.

This clone was recorded a few times. V gene TRBV9 combines with J gene TRBJ2-3, with unresolved D. The CDR3 length is 12 residues. CDR1 and CDR2 from the germline V gene are SGDLS and YYNGEE. V lost 3 bases, J lost 2 bases, and 4 bases lay in between. CDR3 nucleotide sequence: TGTGCCAGCAGCGGAAACACAGATACGCAGTATTTT. Translating gives CASSGNTDTQYF.

The V gene is TRBV7-9, the J gene TRBJ2-7, with 9 bases fitting TRBD2. Germline CDR1 and CDR2: SEHNR and FQNEAQ (reference sequence). This CDR3 has 14 amino acids. J gave up 2 bases and V 5 bases, and 4 bases lay outside the gene matches. As DNA, the CDR3 is TGTGCCAGCAGCCGGACTAGCGAAACCTACGAGCAGTACTTC. Amino acids: CASSRTSETYEQYF. Full variable domain (rest looked up from reference TRBV7-9 and TRBJ2-7): DTGVSQNPRHKITKRGQNVTFRCDPISEHNRLYWYRQTLGQGPEFLTYFQNEAQLEKSRLLSDRFSAERPKGSFSTLEIQRTEQGDSAMYLCASSRTSETYEQYFGPGTRLTVT.

The rearrangement links TRBV5-1 to TRBJ2-3; TRBD2 might be the D (6 bases). CDR1 is SGHRS and CDR2 is YFSETQ in the germline V gene. This CDR3 contains 15 residues. V dropped 5 bases and J dropped 3 bases, with 16 bases sitting between them. CDR3 region: CASSPGFGGTDTQYF. The CDR3 region has the DNA TGCGCCAGCAGTCCGGGTTTCGGGGGAACAGATACGCAGTATTTT.

The chain has TRBV6-1 and TRBJ2-5; no reliable D call. The CDR3 extends over 15 amino acids. Between the trimmed V and J ends, which lost 5 bases and 6 bases, there was a span of 19 bases. Germline V gene sequence: CDR1 MNHNS, CDR2 SASEGT. The CDR3 loop is CASSPLQLFSQTQYF. The CDR3 region has the DNA TGTGCCAGCAGTCCCCTACAGTTATTCTCACAGACCCAGTACTTC.

In the case of this clone: Other nucleotide sequences from this sample produce the same CDR3. The chain couples TRBV10-3 to TRBJ2-7; D perhaps matches TRBD1 (5 bases). V dropped 0 bases and J dropped 4 bases, with 7 bases sitting between them. The germline V gene encodes CDR1 ENHRY and CDR2 SYGVKD. This CDR3 region has 13 residues. The DNA of the CDR3 is TGTGCCATCAGTGAGTCGACAGCTTACGAGCAGTACTTC. Its protein is CAISESTAYEQYF.

The CDR3 loop is CASSRQGRGTEAFF. In DNA, the CDR3 is TGTGCCAGCAGCCGACAGGGGAGAGGAACTGAAGCTTTCTTT. This rearrangement joins TRBV5-4 to TRBJ1-1, with 8 bases aligning to TRBD1. Germline V lookup: CDR1 SGHNT, CDR2 YYREEE (reference sequence). J lost 5 bases, V lost 4 bases, and 7 bases had no gene match. This CDR3 is 14 amino acids long.

This sequence joins TRBV6-5 and TRBJ2-7; no firm D call. The CDR3 extends over 14 amino acids. Trimming removed 6 bases at V and 2 bases at J, with 14 bases between. Germline CDR1 reads MNHEY; CDR2 reads SVGAGI. The CDR3 sequence is CASSRTAVTYEQYF. The DNA of the CDR3 is TGTGCCAGCAGCCGCACGGCGGTGACCTACGAGCAGTACTTC.

The chain is built from TRBV11-1 and TRBJ2-3, with D possibly TRBD2 on 7 matching bases. The CDR3 is 18 residues long. Germline loops: CDR1 SGHAT, CDR2 FQDESV (reference sequence). V shed 5 bases and J shed 2 bases, with 23 bases lying between them. CDR3: CASSLGISRGGDTDTQYF. DNA for the CDR3: TGTGCCAGCAGCCTTGGGATATCCCGAGGGGGGGACACAGATACGCAGTATTTT.

The gene calls are TRBV5-1 and TRBJ1-2; D is possibly TRBD1 (6 bases). The V gene lost 4 bases and the J gene lost 8 bases, with 15 bases spanning the gap. Looked up from germline, CDR1 is SGHRS and CDR2 is YFSETQ. The CDR3 spans 13 residues. The CDR3 loop reads CASSTPTGLGYTF. The CDR3 bases are TGCGCCAGCAGCACTCCCACAGGGCTCGGCTACACCTTC.